Following are 11 T cell receptor beta chains from one sample sequenced in a study of blood T cell repertoires in COVID-19. Data came from immunoSEQ multiplex PCR; TCRdb stores just in-frame clones and leaves some out. The data hold a few hundred thousand clones, with about 90% observed a single time. Sequenced: PBMCs or T cells enriched from blood (not recorded which). Receptors were obtained from a woman in her thirties who had recovered from COVID-19.

The table lists this clone with a few counts. The same CDR3 can be traced to other DNA sequences in this sample. V usage is TRBV4-1 and J usage is TRBJ1-4, with D tentatively TRBD1 (5 bases). The V end was cut by 1 base, the J end by 1 base, with 7 bases between. The CDR3 is 15 residues long. From germline, CDR1 is MGHRA and CDR2 YSYEKL. CDR3: CASSQGQGTNEKLFF. For the CDR3, the DNA is TGCGCCAGCAGCCAAGGGCAGGGAACTAATGAAAAACTGTTTTTT.

This chain uses TRBV5-1 with TRBJ1-1, with TRBD1 as a possible D gene (5 bases). CDR1 and CDR2 (germline): SGHRS, YFSETQ. CDR3 length: 14 amino acids. V was pared by 3 bases and J by 1 base, with 10 bases between. CDR3 in amino acids: CASSYRQRNTEAFF. DNA of the CDR3: TGCGCCAGCAGCTATCGACAGCGGAACACTGAAGCTTTCTTT. The full variable domain, rest sourced from reference TRBV5-1 and TRBJ1-1, is KAGVTQTPRYLIKTRGQQVTLSCSPISGHRSVSWYQQTPGQGLQFLFEYFSETQRNKGNFPGRFSGRQFSNSRSEMNVSTLELGDSALYLCASSYRQRNTEAFFGQGTRLTVV.

In this sample, this clone turned up once. The V gene is TRBV4-2, the J gene TRBJ2-1, with 9 bases that match TRBD2. Germline V lookup: CDR1 LGHNA, CDR2 YNFKEQ. The CDR3 covers 15 residues. Trimming took 1 base from V and 8 from J; bases not matched to a gene: 6. CDR3 amino acids: CASSQGGTSNHEQFF. CDR3 DNA sequence: TGTGCCAGCAGCCAAGGGGGGACTAGCAACCATGAGCAGTTCTTC.

This clone appeared once. The chain recombines TRBV18 with TRBJ1-1; no firm D call. The V end was cut by 1 base, the J end by 2 bases, with 11 bases between. The CDR3 has 15 residues. Germline V gene data show CDR1 as KGHSH and CDR2 as LQKENI. This CDR3 reads CASSPLLAENTEAFF. The CDR3 DNA follows: TGTGCCAGCTCACCACTATTGGCCGAAAACACTGAAGCTTTCTTT.

This clone was counted only a few times. The V and J genes are TRBV5-1 and TRBJ1-4, with D possibly being TRBD1 (6 bases). From germline, CDR1 is SGHRS and CDR2 YFSETQ. The CDR3 consists of 14 residues. Trimming shortened V by 4 bases and J by 8 bases, and 15 bases separated the two germline ends. The CDR3: CASSPPGQWEKLFF. The CDR3 DNA sequence: TGCGCCAGCAGCCCCCCGGGACAATGGGAAAAACTGTTTTTT. Variable domain in full (rest from reference TRBV5-1 and TRBJ1-4): KAGVTQTPRYLIKTRGQQVTLSCSPISGHRSVSWYQQTPGQGLQFLFEYFSETQRNKGNFPGRFSGRQFSNSRSEMNVSTLELGDSALYLCASSPPGQWEKLFFGSGTQLSVL.

This chain joins TRBV5-6 and TRBJ1-1, with D perhaps matching TRBD1 (6 bases). The V gene's germline CDR1 is SGHDT and CDR2 YYEEEE. The CDR3 extends over 11 amino acids. V was shortened by 4 bases and J by 7 bases, with 8 bases between the two germline ends. CDR3 in DNA: TGTGCCAGCAGCCTGGACAGTGAAGCTTTCTTT. It translates to CASSLDSEAFF.

DNA of the CDR3: TGTGCCAGCTCACCAGGACAGGATTCCTACGAGCAGTACTTC. Residues: CASSPGQDSYEQYF. The V and J genes are TRBV18 and TRBJ2-7; 7 bases are a match to TRBD1. This CDR3 is built from 14 residues. The germline CDR1 and CDR2 sequences are KGHSH and LQKENI. V was pared by 2 bases and J by 1 base, with 2 bases of the junction left unmatched.

The J gene is TRBJ2-1, the V gene TRBV7-3, with 7 bases matching TRBD1. CDR1 SGHTA and CDR2 FQGTGA come from the germline V gene. There are 16 residues in the CDR3. Trimming at V came to 5 bases and at J to 4 bases, leaving 11 bases not matched to a gene. The CDR3 is CASSPSGAGGYNEQFF. CDR3 coding DNA: TGTGCCAGCAGCCCTAGTGGGGCAGGGGGATACAATGAGCAGTTCTTC.

This clone showed up just a few times. The genes are TRBV18 and TRBJ2-7, with 8 nucleotides matching TRBD2. With 3 bases clipped from V and 3 bases from J, the junction kept 1 base outside the gene matches. The CDR3 is 13 amino acids. Germline lookup yields CDR1 KGHSH and CDR2 LQKENI. DNA for the CDR3: TGTGCCAGCTCACCTGGGACTAGCTACGAGCAGTACTTC. It translates to CASSPGTSYEQYF.

V and J are TRBV24-1 and TRBJ2-1, with D possibly TRBD2 on 6 matching bases. The length of the CDR3 is 14 residues. V lost 0 bases, J lost 8 bases, and 10 bases lay in between. CDR1 and CDR2 (germline): KGHDR, SFDVKD. CDR3 nucleotide sequence: TGTGCCACCAGTGATTTGGGAGGGTTGGATGAGCAGTTCTTC. It codes for CATSDLGGLDEQFF.

The genes are TRBV2 and TRBJ2-1; D may be TRBD2 (5 bases). Trimming removed 1 base from V and 1 base from J, with 8 bases in between. Germline-derived CDR1 and CDR2 are SNHLY and FYNNEI. CDR3 length: 15 amino acids. Here the CDR3 reads CASSEDGMSYNEQFF. CDR3 nucleotides: TGTGCCAGCAGTGAAGACGGGATGTCCTACAATGAGCAGTTCTTC.